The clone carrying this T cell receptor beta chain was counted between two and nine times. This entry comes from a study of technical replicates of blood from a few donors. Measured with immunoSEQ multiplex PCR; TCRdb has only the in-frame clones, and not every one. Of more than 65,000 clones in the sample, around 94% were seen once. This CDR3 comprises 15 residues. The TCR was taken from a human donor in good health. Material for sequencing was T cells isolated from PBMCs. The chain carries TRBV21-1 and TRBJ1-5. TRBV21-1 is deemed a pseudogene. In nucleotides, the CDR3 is TGTGCCAGCAGCTTCAAGGAGGTTAGCAATCAGCCCCAGCATTTT. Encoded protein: CASSFKEVSNQPQHF.